The 6 T cell receptor beta chains given below trace back to one sample, sequenced in a study of PD-L1 blockade in urothelial cancer. Profiled with immunoSEQ multiplex PCR; TCRdb holds only in-frame clones, not every one. Of about 42,000 clones in the sample, 81% were seen once. This specimen was PBMCs, taken around atezolizumab (anti-PD-L1) treatment. These receptors were obtained from a man in his sixties or seventies with urothelial cancer.

The gene calls are TRBV29-1 and TRBJ2-7; TRBD1 aligns across 7 bases. V lost 7 bases, J lost 2 bases, and 8 bases stayed unmatched. The CDR3 has 13 amino acids. Germline V gives CDR1 SQVTM, CDR2 ANQGSEA. The CDR3 spells CSAEGQHTYEQYF. The CDR3 nucleotides are TGCAGCGCTGAGGGACAGCATACCTACGAGCAGTACTTC.

The rearrangement joins TRBV4-3 to TRBJ2-7, with D possibly TRBD1 on 6 matching bases. V lost 0 bases, J lost 2 bases, and 11 bases lay in between. The germline gives CDR1 LGHNA, CDR2 YSLEER. The CDR3 has 15 residues. This chain's CDR3 is CASSQDFTGPYEQYF. CDR3 sequence (DNA): TGCGCCAGCAGCCAAGATTTTACAGGGCCCTACGAGCAGTACTTC.

The chain employs TRBV6-5 and TRBJ2-3; D is ambiguous. The CDR3 spans 14 residues. Trimming shortened V by 10 bases and J by 0 bases, and 14 bases separated the two germline ends. Germline values: CDR1 MNHEY, CDR2 SVGAGI. CDR3: CATIPSWSTDTQYF. The CDR3 bases are TGTGCCACGATTCCCAGTTGGAGCACAGATACGCAGTATTTT.

The chain couples TRBV28 to TRBJ2-3, with D unclear. The CDR3 is made up of 16 amino acids. CDR1 is MDHEN and CDR2 is SYDVKM in the germline V gene. Trimming took 2 bases from V and 7 from J, leaving 19 bases between them. For the CDR3, the DNA is TGTGCCAGCAGTTTAGCTACAGCTGTTAACAAGAATACGCAGTATTTT. As protein: CASSLATAVNKNTQYF. Combining the CDR3 with reference TRBV28 and TRBJ2-3 gives the whole variable domain DVKVTQSSRYLVKRTGEKVFLECVQDMDHENMFWYRQDPGLGLRLIYFSYDVKMKEKGDIPEGYSVSREKKERFSLILESASTNQTSMYLCASSLATAVNKNTQYFGPGTRLTVL.

The chain couples TRBV28 to TRBJ2-4, with D maybe TRBD2 (6 bases). Trimming left V 3 bases short and J 1 base short, with 13 bases between. The CDR3 has 16 residues. CDR1 and CDR2 (germline): MDHEN, SYDVKM. This CDR3 is CASSLGGARAKNIQYF. CDR3 DNA sequence: TGTGCCAGCAGTTTGGGGGGAGCGAGGGCCAAAAACATTCAGTACTTC. The full variable domain, its missing parts supplied by reference TRBV28 and TRBJ2-4, is DVKVTQSSRYLVKRTGEKVFLECVQDMDHENMFWYRQDPGLGLRLIYFSYDVKMKEKGDIPEGYSVSREKKERFSLILESASTNQTSMYLCASSLGGARAKNIQYFGAGTRLSVL.

V and J are TRBV7-2 and TRBJ2-3, with D possibly matching TRBD2 (5 bases). There are 15 residues in the CDR3. The ends were cut back, 6 bases at V and 5 bases at J, with 18 bases in the middle. Germline V CDR1 and CDR2: SGHTA, FQGNSA. This chain's CDR3 is CASSEGRARVDTQYF. As DNA, the CDR3 is TGTGCCAGCAGTGAGGGAAGGGCCCGCGTAGATACGCAGTATTTT.